This T cell receptor beta chain was identified in a study of shared clonotypes between healthy human individuals. With regard to this clone: Its target is unknown.

On sorted subsets, replicate PCRs used about 0.2 ug DNA, or roughly 30,000 T cell genomes. TCRdb keeps only in-frame clones here, not all; method: immunoSEQ multiplex PCR. The repertoire consists of about 340,000 clones, with roughly 70% occurring once and the leading ten covering around 9.3%. Trimming took off 5 bases at V and 0 bases at J, with 11 bases between the two ends. There are 15 residues in the CDR3. Germline V gives CDR1 SGHVS, CDR2 FQNEAQ. Study-level findings and limits: Around 4.7% of naive CD4 clonotypes were shared across four donors.

Sequences were obtained from memory CD4+ T cells sorted from blood. Subset in this sample: CD45RA-negative fraction. This sequence originates from a man aged 25-45 years in good health. V gene TRBV7-8 combines with J gene TRBJ1-3; D perhaps matches TRBD1 (5 bases). The CDR3 DNA reads as TGTGCCAGCAGCCCACTACAGGTCTCTGGAAACACCATATATTTT. This codes for CASSPLQVSGNTIYF.